The sequence of this TCR beta chain was determined in a study of blood T cells in healthy people across ages. The overall study: Template switching picked up about one barcoded beta molecule for each two T cells.

It was ten milliliters of peripheral blood that were drawn from each donor. Using a J-beta primer mix together with a sample-barcoded 5' primer, a second PCR was run for about 6 to 12 cycles. From the 5' RACE reads, TCRdb called clonotypes with MiXCR, one entry per CDR3 protein. This table has hundreds of thousands of distinct CDR3 sequences, less than 35% appearing once. The CDR3 extends over 15 amino acids. Germline V gene lookup returns CDR1 MGHDK and CDR2 SYGVNS. Trimming left V 6 bases short and J 8 bases short, with 19 bases between. What was sequenced was blood. The TCR sequence derives from a woman of 80 years or more in good health. This chain links TRBV25-1 with TRBJ1-4; D is perhaps TRBD1 (5 bases). The CDR3 nucleotides are TGTGCCAGCAGCCCACCGGGACCTCAACGAGAAAAACTGTTTTTT. Translated, it gives CASSPPGPQREKLFF.